The 17 T cell receptor beta chains below were found in one sample sequenced in a study of cytomegalovirus exposure and HLA in healthy donors. The assay was immunoSEQ multiplex PCR, and TCRdb's table has in-frame clones only and misses some. The table has over 250,000 clones, 65% to 90% seen once. The sequenced sample was PBMCs. Source of these receptors: a woman aged 18-29 years in good health and CMV-seronegative.

The chain recombines TRBV19 with TRBJ2-7, with 9 positions matching TRBD1. From germline, CDR1 is LNHDA and CDR2 SQIVND (reference sequence). The length of the CDR3 is 14 residues. After removal of 5 bases from V and 2 bases from J, the junction contained 4 bases not matched to a gene. The CDR3 nucleotides read TGTGCCAGTAGTCTGGACAGGGGAGCCTACGAGCAGTACTTC. Encoded protein: CASSLDRGAYEQYF.

The table lists this clone with a few counts. V usage is TRBV6-6 and J usage is TRBJ1-5; TRBD1 might be the D (6 bases). This CDR3 has 10 amino acids. Trimming cost V 10 bases and J 7 bases, with 8 bases left between them. Germline CDR1 and CDR2: MNHNY and SVGAGI (reference sequence). CDR3 sequence (DNA): TGTGCCATAGGGGGACAGCCCCAGCATTTT. This translates into CAIGGQPQHF.

This clone was seen a handful of times. A read error may account for a junction end that differs from germline. The V and J genes are TRBV19 and TRBJ1-6; 7 bases map to TRBD1. This CDR3 contains 12 residues. The germline V gene has CDR1 LNHDA and CDR2 SQIVND (reference sequence). The CDR3 protein is CATGTDNTPLHF. The CDR3 coding sequence is TGTGCCACCGGGACAGATAATACACCCCTCCACTTT.

V and J are TRBV28 and TRBJ1-2; 8 bases are a match to TRBD1. The CDR3 loop spans 15 amino acids. The V gene end was trimmed by 1 base and the J gene end by 6 bases; junction bases not matched to a gene: 7. Germline V CDR1 and CDR2: MDHEN, SYDVKM. CDR3 sequence reads: CASSLFRTGWDGYTF. In DNA form, the CDR3 reads TGTGCCAGCAGTTTATTCCGGACAGGGTGGGATGGCTACACCTTC.

This sequence joins TRBV20-1 and TRBJ1-2; no clear D gene. V shed 6 bases and J shed 8 bases, with 10 bases lying between them. The germline V gene has CDR1 DFQATT and CDR2 SNEGSKA (reference sequence). The CDR3 is 10 amino acids. The CDR3 DNA sequence: TGCAGTGCCCCTCCCCGGGGCTACACCTTC. Protein sequence: CSAPPRGYTF.

The chain joins TRBV4-3 to TRBJ2-7; 7 nucleotides match TRBD1. The CDR3 is made up of 17 amino acids. Germline assignment: CDR1 LGHNA and CDR2 YSLEER. V shed 2 bases and J 1 base; nucleotides not matched to a gene: 11. CDR3 sequence reads: CASSQSWKGGTSYEQYF. DNA for the CDR3: TGCGCCAGCAGCCAAAGTTGGAAAGGGGGCACATCCTACGAGCAGTACTTC.

The chain couples TRBV11-2 to TRBJ2-7; D remains ambiguous. The CDR3 is 15 residues long. V lost 2 bases and J 5 bases, leaving 16 bases between the germline ends. Per germline, CDR1 SGHAT and CDR2 FQNNGV. CDR3 region: CASSLMGVNFHEQYF. The CDR3 DNA reads TGTGCCAGCAGCTTAATGGGCGTTAATTTCCACGAGCAGTACTTC.

V usage is TRBV30 and J usage is TRBJ2-5, with TRBD1 identical over 11 bases. Germline assignment: CDR1 GTSNPN and CDR2 SVGIG (reference sequence). The CDR3 covers 15 residues. The trim removed 5 bases at V and 4 bases at J, leaving 9 bases unmatched. CDR3 sequence: CAWRFGQGAGETQYF. For the CDR3, the DNA is TGTGCCTGGCGATTTGGACAGGGGGCTGGAGAGACCCAGTACTTC.

The chain recombines TRBV9 with TRBJ2-2; 9 positions agree with TRBD2. Per the germline V gene, CDR1 is SGDLS and CDR2 is YYNGEE. V was pared by 4 bases and J by 5 bases, with 3 bases of the junction left unmatched. The CDR3 is 14 residues long. CDR3 in DNA: TGTGCCAGCAGCAGACTAGCGGAGACCGGGGAGCTGTTTTTT. This sequence encodes CASSRLAETGELFF.

The chain is built from TRBV18 and TRBJ1-1, with no clear D. Trimming pared 3 bases from V and 2 bases from J, leaving 10 bases between. This CDR3 region has 14 residues. The V gene's germline CDR1 is KGHSH and CDR2 LQKENI. The CDR3 nucleotides read TGTGCCAGCTCACCCAAGGGAGCAAACACTGAAGCTTTCTTT. Amino acids: CASSPKGANTEAFF.

A single count supports this clone. The V call is TRBV7-6, the J call TRBJ2-7, with 15 nucleotides matching TRBD2. J was trimmed by 2 bases and V by 0 bases; bases with no gene match: 8. The CDR3 consists of 19 residues. The germline V gene encodes CDR1 SGHVS and CDR2 FNYEAQ. The CDR3 DNA follows: TGTGCCAGCAGCTTAGCGCTGGGGACTAGCGGGGGGCCAGCCTACGAGCAGTACTTC. Residues: CASSLALGTSGGPAYEQYF.

The V gene is TRBV5-4, the J gene TRBJ1-3, with TRBD1 matching over 7 bases. V gave up 4 bases and J gave up 0 bases; unmatched junction bases: 4. This CDR3 has 15 residues. Germline CDR1 is SGHNT and CDR2 is YYREEE (reference sequence). The chain's CDR3 is CASSIPGGSGNTIYF. The CDR3 DNA sequence: TGTGCCAGCAGCATCCCAGGGGGCTCTGGAAACACCATATATTTT.

The J gene is TRBJ1-5, the V gene TRBV7-9, with D possibly TRBD1 on 6 matching bases. The germline CDR1 and CDR2 sequences are SEHNR and FQNEAQ (reference sequence). CDR3 length: 17 amino acids. Trimming pared 5 bases from V and 0 bases from J, leaving 17 bases between. CDR3 region: CASSLGGQPYSNQPQHF. CDR3 DNA sequence: TGTGCCAGCAGCCTAGGTGGACAGCCCTATAGCAATCAGCCCCAGCATTTT. Filled out from reference TRBV7-9 and TRBJ1-5, the complete variable domain reads DTGVSQNPRHKITKRGQNVTFRCDPISEHNRLYWYRQTLGQGPEFLTYFQNEAQLEKSRLLSDRFSAERPKGSFSTLEIQRTEQGDSAMYLCASSLGGQPYSNQPQHFGDGTRLSIL.

J is TRBJ2-7 and V is TRBV7-9; D perhaps matches TRBD1 (6 bases). The germline CDR1 and CDR2 sequences are SEHNR and FQNEAQ (reference sequence). Trimming left V 2 bases short and J 5 bases short, with 16 bases between. This CDR3 comprises 15 residues. This CDR3 reads CASSLTGTNSDEQYF. The CDR3 region has the DNA TGTGCCAGCAGCTTAACCGGGACAAACTCGGACGAGCAGTACTTC.

This clone was picked up one time. This sequence joins TRBV29-1 and TRBJ1-2; TRBD1 agrees at 8 bases. V lost 0 bases to trimming and J lost 4 bases; unmatched junction nucleotides: 10. The germline gives CDR1 SQVTM, CDR2 ANQGSEA. CDR3 length: 16 amino acids. CDR3 residues: CSVEDRGRGPLYGYTF. The DNA of the CDR3 is TGCAGCGTTGAAGATCGAGGCAGGGGGCCCCTCTATGGCTACACCTTC.

The rearrangement joins TRBV6-4 to TRBJ2-1, with TRBD2 matching over 13 bases. V was clipped by 2 bases and J by 8 bases; unmatched bases: 3. Per the germline V gene, CDR1 is MRHNA and CDR2 is SNTAGT. The CDR3 is 15 residues long. The CDR3 nucleotides are TGTGCCAGCAGTGACGGACTAGCGGGAGTATATGAGCAGTTCTTC. Translation: CASSDGLAGVYEQFF.

This chain uses TRBV27 with TRBJ2-7; 8 bases line up with TRBD2. Germline CDR1 and CDR2: MNHEY and SMNVEV (reference sequence). The CDR3 contains 14 residues. The ends lost 6 bases at V and 4 bases at J; junction bases unmatched: 8. CDR3 loop: CASSERELPYEQYF. The CDR3 nucleotides are TGTGCCAGCAGCGAGCGGGAGCTCCCATACGAGCAGTACTTC.